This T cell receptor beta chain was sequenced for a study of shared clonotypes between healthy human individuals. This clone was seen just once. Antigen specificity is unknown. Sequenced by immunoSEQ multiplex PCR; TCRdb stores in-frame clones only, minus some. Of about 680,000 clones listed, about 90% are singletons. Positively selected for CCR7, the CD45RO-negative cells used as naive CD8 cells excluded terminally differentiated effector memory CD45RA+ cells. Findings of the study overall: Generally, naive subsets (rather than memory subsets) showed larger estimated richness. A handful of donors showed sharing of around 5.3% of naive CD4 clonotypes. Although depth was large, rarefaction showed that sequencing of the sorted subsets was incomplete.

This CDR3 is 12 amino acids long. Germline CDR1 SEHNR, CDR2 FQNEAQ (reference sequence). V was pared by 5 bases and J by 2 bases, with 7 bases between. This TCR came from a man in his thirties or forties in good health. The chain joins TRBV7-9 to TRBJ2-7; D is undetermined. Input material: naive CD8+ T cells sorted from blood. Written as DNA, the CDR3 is TGTGCCAGCAGCATAACTACCTACGAGCAGTACTTC. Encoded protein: CASSITTYEQYF.